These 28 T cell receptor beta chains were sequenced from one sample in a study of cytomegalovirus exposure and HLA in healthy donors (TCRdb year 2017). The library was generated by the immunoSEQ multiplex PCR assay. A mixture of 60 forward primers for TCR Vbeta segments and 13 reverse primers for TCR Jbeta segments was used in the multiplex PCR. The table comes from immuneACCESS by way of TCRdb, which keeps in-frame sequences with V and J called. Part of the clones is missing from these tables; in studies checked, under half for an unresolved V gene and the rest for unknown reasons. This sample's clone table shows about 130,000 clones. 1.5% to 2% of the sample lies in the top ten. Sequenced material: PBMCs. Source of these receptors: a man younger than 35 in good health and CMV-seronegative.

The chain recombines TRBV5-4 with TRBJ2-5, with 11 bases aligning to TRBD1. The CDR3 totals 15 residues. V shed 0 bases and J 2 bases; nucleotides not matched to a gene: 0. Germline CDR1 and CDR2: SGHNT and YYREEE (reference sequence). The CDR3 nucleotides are TGTGCCAGCAGCTTGGGGGACAGGGGGCAAGAGACCCAGTACTTC. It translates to CASSLGDRGQETQYF. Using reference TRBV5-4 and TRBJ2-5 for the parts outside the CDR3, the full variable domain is ETGVTQSPTHLIKTRGQQVTLRCSSQSGHNTVSWYQQALGQGPQFIFQYYREEENGRGNFPPRFSGLQFPNYSSELNVNALELDDSALYLCASSLGDRGQETQYFGPGTRLLVL.

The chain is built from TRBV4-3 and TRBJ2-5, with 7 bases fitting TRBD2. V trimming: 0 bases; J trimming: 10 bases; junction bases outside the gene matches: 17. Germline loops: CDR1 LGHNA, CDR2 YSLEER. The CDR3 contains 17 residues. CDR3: CASSQDLPGLSPLNQYF. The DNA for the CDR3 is TGCGCCAGCAGCCAAGATTTACCGGGACTATCCCCGCTAAACCAGTACTTC.

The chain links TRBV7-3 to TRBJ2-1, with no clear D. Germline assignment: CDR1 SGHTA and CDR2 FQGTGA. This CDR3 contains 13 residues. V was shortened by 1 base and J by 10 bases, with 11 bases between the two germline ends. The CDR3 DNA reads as TGTGCCAGCAGCTTAAATCCCAACGGGGAGCAGTTCTTC. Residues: CASSLNPNGEQFF. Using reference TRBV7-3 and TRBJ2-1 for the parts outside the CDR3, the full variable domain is GAGVSQTPSNKVTEKGKYVELRCDPISGHTALYWYRQSLGQGPEFLIYFQGTGAADDSGLPNDRFFAVRPEGSVSTLKIQRTERGDSAVYLCASSLNPNGEQFFGPGTRLTVL.

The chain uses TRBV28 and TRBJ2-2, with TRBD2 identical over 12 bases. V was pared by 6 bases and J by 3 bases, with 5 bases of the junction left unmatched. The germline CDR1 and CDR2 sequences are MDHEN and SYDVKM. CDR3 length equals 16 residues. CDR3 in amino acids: CASRHGTSGYTGELFF. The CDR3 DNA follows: TGTGCCAGCAGACACGGGACTAGCGGGTACACCGGGGAGCTGTTTTTT. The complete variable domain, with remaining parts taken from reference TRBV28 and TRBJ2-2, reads DVKVTQSSRYLVKRTGEKVFLECVQDMDHENMFWYRQDPGLGLRLIYFSYDVKMKEKGDIPEGYSVSREKKERFSLILESASTNQTSMYLCASRHGTSGYTGELFFGEGSRLTVL.

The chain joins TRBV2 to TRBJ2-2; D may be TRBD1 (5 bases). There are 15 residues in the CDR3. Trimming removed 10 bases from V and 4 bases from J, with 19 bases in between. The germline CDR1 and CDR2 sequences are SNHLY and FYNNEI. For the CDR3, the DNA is TGTGCCACCACAGGCAGAACCGTCCCCACCGGGGAGCTGTTTTTT. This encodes CATTGRTVPTGELFF. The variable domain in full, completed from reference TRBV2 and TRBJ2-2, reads EPEVTQTPSHQVTQMGQEVILRCVPISNHLYFYWYRQILGQKVEFLVSFYNNEISEKSEIFDDQFSVERPDGSNFTLKIRSTKLEDSAMYFCATTGRTVPTGELFFGEGSRLTVL.

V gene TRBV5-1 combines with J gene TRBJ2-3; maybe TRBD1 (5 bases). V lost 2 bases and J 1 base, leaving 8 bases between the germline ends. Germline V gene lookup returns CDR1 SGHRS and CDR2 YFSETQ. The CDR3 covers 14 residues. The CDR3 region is CASSFARGTDTQYF. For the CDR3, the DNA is TGCGCCAGCAGCTTTGCCAGGGGCACAGATACGCAGTATTTT.

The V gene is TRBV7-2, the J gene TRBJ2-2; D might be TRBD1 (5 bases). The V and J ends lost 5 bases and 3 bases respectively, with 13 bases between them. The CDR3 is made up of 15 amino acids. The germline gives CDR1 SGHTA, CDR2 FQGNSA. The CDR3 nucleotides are TGTGCCAGCAGCATAGACCCGACAGACACCGGGGAGCTGTTTTTT. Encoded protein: CASSIDPTDTGELFF. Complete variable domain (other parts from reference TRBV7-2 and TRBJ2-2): GAGVSQSPSNKVTEKGKDVELRCDPISGHTALYWYRQSLGQGLEFLIYFQGNSAPDKSGLPSDRFSAERTGGSVSTLTIQRTQQEDSAVYLCASSIDPTDTGELFFGEGSRLTVL.

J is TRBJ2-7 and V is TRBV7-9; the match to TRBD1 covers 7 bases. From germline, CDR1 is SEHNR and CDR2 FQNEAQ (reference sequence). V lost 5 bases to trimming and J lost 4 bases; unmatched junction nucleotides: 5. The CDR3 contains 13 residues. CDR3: CASSPGQKYEQYF. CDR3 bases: TGTGCCAGCAGCCCGGGACAGAAGTACGAGCAGTACTTC. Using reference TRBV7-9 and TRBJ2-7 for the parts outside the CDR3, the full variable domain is DTGVSQNPRHKITKRGQNVTFRCDPISEHNRLYWYRQTLGQGPEFLTYFQNEAQLEKSRLLSDRFSAERPKGSFSTLEIQRTEQGDSAMYLCASSPGQKYEQYFGPGTRLTVT.

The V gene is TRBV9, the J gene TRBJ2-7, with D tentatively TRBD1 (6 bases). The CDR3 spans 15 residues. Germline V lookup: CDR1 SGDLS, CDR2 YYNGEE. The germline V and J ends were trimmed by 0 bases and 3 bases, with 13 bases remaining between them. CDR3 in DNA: TGTGCCAGCAGCGTAGACCCGGACAGTTACTACGAGCAGTACTTC. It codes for CASSVDPDSYYEQYF.

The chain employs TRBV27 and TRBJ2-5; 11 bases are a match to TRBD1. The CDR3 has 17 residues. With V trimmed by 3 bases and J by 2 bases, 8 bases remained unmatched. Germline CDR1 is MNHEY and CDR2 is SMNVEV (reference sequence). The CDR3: CASSFRPWDRGQETQYF. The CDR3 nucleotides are TGTGCCAGCAGTTTCCGACCCTGGGACAGGGGGCAAGAGACCCAGTACTTC.

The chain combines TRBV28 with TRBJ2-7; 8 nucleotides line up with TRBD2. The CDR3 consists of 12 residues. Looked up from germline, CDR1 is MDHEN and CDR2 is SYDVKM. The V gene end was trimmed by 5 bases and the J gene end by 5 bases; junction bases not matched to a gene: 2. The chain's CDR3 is CASSQGLDEQYF. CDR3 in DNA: TGTGCCAGCAGTCAGGGACTAGACGAGCAGTACTTC.

CDR3 in amino acids: CASSATGSLNEKLFF. CDR3 sequence (DNA): TGCGCCAGCAGCGCAACAGGGTCTCTCAATGAAAAACTGTTTTTT. This chain uses TRBV5-1 with TRBJ1-4; tentatively, D is TRBD1 (6 bases). The CDR3 has 15 residues. Germline values: CDR1 SGHRS, CDR2 YFSETQ. Trimming took 4 bases from V and 5 from J, leaving 15 bases between them.

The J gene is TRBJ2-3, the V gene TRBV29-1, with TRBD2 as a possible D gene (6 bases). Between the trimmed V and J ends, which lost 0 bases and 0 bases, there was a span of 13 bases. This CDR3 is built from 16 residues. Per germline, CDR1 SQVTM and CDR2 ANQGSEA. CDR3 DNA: TGCAGCGTTGAAGATATTAGCGGATTTAGCACAGATACGCAGTATTTT. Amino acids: CSVEDISGFSTDTQYF.

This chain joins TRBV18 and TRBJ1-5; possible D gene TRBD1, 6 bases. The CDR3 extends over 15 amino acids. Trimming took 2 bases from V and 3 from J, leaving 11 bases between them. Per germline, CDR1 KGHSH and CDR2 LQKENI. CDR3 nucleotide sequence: TGTGCCAGCTCACCAAGAGGGGGAGTCAATCAGCCCCAGCATTTT. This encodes CASSPRGGVNQPQHF. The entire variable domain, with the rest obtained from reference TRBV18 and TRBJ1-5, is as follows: NAGVMQNPRHLVRRRGQEARLRCSPMKGHSHVYWYRQLPEEGLKFMVYLQKENIIDESGMPKERFSAEFPKEGPSILRIQQVVRGDSAAYFCASSPRGGVNQPQHFGDGTRLSIL.

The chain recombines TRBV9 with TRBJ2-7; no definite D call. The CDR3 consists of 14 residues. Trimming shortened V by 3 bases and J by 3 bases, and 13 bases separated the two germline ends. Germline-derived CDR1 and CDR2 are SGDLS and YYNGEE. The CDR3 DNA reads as TGTGCCAGCAGCGCCGGATTGGAGAACTACGAGCAGTACTTC. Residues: CASSAGLENYEQYF.

This chain's CDR3 is CASSAPGTGDYEQYF. The CDR3 DNA reads TGTGCCAGCTCCGCCCCCGGGACAGGCGACTACGAGCAGTACTTC. The gene calls are TRBV28 and TRBJ2-7, with TRBD1 identical over 8 bases. The CDR3 is 15 amino acids. V shed 8 bases, J shed 3 bases, and the junction held 12 bases outside the gene matches. The germline V gene has CDR1 MDHEN and CDR2 SYDVKM.

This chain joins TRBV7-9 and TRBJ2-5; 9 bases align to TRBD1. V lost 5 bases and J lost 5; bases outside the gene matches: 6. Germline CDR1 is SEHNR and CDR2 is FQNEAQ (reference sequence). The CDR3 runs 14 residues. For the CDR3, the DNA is TGTGCCAGCAGCGCAACAGGGGGCGAGGAGACCCAGTACTTC. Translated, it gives CASSATGGEETQYF.

CDR3 amino acids: CASSASGGLNEQYF. The CDR3 DNA sequence: TGTGCCAGCAGCGCGAGCGGTGGGCTCAACGAGCAGTACTTC. The V and J genes are TRBV9 and TRBJ2-7, with a tentative D call TRBD2 (5 bases). The CDR3 has 14 amino acids. V was pared by 3 bases and J by 5 bases, with 15 bases between. CDR1 is SGDLS, CDR2 YYNGEE, per germline. Full variable domain (missing parts from reference TRBV9 and TRBJ2-7): DSGVTQTPKHLITATGQRVTLRCSPRSGDLSVYWYQQSLDQGLQFLIQYYNGEERAKGNILERFSAQQFPDLHSELNLSSLELGDSALYFCASSASGGLNEQYFGPGTRLTVT.

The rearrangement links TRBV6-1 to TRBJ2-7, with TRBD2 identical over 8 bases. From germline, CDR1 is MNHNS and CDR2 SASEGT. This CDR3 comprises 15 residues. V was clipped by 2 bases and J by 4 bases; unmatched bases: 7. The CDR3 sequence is CASSEKSGSVYEQYF. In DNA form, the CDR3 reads TGTGCCAGCAGTGAAAAGAGCGGGAGTGTGTACGAGCAGTACTTC.

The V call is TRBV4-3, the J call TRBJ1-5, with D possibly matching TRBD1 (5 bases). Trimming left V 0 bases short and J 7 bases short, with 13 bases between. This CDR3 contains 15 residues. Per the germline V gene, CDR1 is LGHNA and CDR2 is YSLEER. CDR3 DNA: TGCGCCAGCAGCCAAGACAGGGCAGGCGGACAGCCCCAGCATTTT. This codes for CASSQDRAGGQPQHF.

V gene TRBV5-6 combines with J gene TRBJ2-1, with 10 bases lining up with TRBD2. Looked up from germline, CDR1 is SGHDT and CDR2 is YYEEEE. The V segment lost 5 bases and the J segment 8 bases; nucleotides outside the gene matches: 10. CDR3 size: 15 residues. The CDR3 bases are TGTGCCAGCAGATTTAGCGGGGGGCCCTTCGATGAGCAGTTCTTC. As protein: CASRFSGGPFDEQFF.

The CDR3 region is CASSPTSDHSADEQYF. The DNA for the CDR3 is TGTGCCAGCAGCCCAACTTCTGACCACTCAGCGGACGAGCAGTACTTC. The rearrangement joins TRBV5-5 to TRBJ2-7, with D possibly matching TRBD2 (5 bases). Per the germline V gene, CDR1 is SGHKS and CDR2 is YYEKEE (reference sequence). With 4 bases removed from V and 5 bases from J, the gap between germline ends came to 22 bases. CDR3 size: 16 residues.

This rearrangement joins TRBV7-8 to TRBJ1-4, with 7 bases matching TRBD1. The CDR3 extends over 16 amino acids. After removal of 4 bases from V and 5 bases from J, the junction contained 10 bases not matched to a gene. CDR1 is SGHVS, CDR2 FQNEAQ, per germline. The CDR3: CASSSHPGQKNEKLFF. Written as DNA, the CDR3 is TGTGCCAGCAGCTCACATCCGGGACAGAAAAATGAAAAACTGTTTTTT.

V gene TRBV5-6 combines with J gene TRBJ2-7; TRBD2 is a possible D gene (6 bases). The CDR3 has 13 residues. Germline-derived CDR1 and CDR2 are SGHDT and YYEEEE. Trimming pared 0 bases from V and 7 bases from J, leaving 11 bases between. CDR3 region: CASSLAVGGEQYF. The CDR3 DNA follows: TGTGCCAGCAGCTTGGCGGTGGGAGGAGAGCAGTACTTC.

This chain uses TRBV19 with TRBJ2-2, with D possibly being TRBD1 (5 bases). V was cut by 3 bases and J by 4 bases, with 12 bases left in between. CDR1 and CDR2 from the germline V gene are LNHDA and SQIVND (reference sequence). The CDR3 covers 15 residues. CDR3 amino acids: CASSISRVGTGELFF. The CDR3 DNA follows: TGTGCCAGTAGTATTTCCAGGGTTGGCACCGGGGAGCTGTTTTTT.

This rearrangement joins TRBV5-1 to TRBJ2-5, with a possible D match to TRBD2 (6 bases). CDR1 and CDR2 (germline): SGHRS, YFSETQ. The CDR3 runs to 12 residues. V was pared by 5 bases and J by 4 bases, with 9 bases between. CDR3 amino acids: CASSTGVETQYF. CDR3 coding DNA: TGCGCCAGCAGTACGGGAGTAGAGACCCAGTACTTC.

The CDR3 region has the DNA TGTGCCAGCAGGTTGTTGAAGCAGGGCTCTTACACCGGGGAGCTGTTTTTT. Amino acids: CASRLLKQGSYTGELFF. The chain has TRBV5-6 and TRBJ2-2; the D gene is possibly TRBD1 (5 bases). V was trimmed by 5 bases and J by 3 bases, leaving 20 bases between them. This CDR3 comprises 17 residues. The germline gives CDR1 SGHDT, CDR2 YYEEEE.

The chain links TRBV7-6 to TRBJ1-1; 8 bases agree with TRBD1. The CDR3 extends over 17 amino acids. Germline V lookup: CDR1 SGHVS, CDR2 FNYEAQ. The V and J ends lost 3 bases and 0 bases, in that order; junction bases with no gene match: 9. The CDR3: CASSFAPGGPMNTEAFF. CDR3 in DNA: TGTGCCAGCAGCTTTGCCCCAGGGGGCCCCATGAACACTGAAGCTTTCTTT. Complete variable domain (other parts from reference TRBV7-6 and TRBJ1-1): GAGVSQSPRYKVTKRGQDVALRCDPISGHVSLYWYRQALGQGPEFLTYFNYEAQQDKSGLPNDRFSAERPEGSISTLTIQRTEQRDSAMYRCASSFAPGGPMNTEAFFGQGTRLTVV.